These T cell receptor beta chains were read from a single sample in a study of cytomegalovirus exposure and HLA in healthy donors. TCRdb keeps only in-frame clones here, not all; method: immunoSEQ multiplex PCR. The sample carries approximately 97,000 clones, 79% recorded once. The sequencing sample was made of PBMCs. The receptors originated from a male donor in good health and CMV-seropositive. Both conserved end residues are part of each CDR3. The D gene is left open where the match is weak. The size entry is marked missing in some rows and otherwise reads once, few, many or a size class.

v_gene	d_gene	abundance	j_gene	CDR3aa	CDR3nt
TRBV6-5	.	.	TRBJ1-6	CASSYSGLEGSPLHF	TGTGCCAGCAGTTACTCGGGTCTGGAGGGTTCACCCCTCCACTTT
TRBV6-1	.	.	TRBJ1-5	CASSAGQWGNQPQHF	TGTGCCAGCAGCGCTGGACAGTGGGGAAATCAGCCCCAGCATTTT
TRBV19	.	.	TRBJ2-5	CASSISAGVETQYF	TGTGCCAGTAGTATATCGGCAGGGGTCGAGACCCAGTACTTC
TRBV7-9	TRBD1	.	TRBJ2-1	CASSLGVAGGYNEQFF	TGTGCCAGCAGCTTAGGTGTGGCAGGGGGCTACAATGAGCAGTTCTTC
TRBV4-1	.	.	TRBJ1-2	CASSQAGQSNYGYTF	TGCGCCAGCAGCCAAGCAGGACAGTCAAACTATGGCTACACCTTC
TRBV9	TRBD1	.	TRBJ1-2	CASSAGQGLGYTF	TGTGCCAGCAGCGCCGGACAGGGGTTAGGGTACACCTTC
TRBV7-9	.	.	TRBJ2-7	CASSPRGRTEQYF	TGTGCCAGCAGCCCCCGAGGGAGGACCGAGCAGTACTTC
TRBV30	.	.	TRBJ1-4	CAWSFQGEKLFF	TGTGCCTGGAGTTTCCAGGGTGAAAAACTGTTTTTT
TRBV25-1	.	.	TRBJ1-2	CASREDSNYGYTF	TGTGCCAGCAGAGAAGACAGTAACTATGGCTACACCTTC
TRBV5-4	.	.	TRBJ2-3	CASRAINQGTDTQYF	TGTGCCAGCAGGGCAATAAATCAAGGCACAGATACGCAGTATTTT
TRBV7-2	TRBD1	.	TRBJ1-5	CASSPSPGGSNQPQHF	TGTGCCAGCAGCCCTTCCCCAGGGGGAAGCAATCAGCCCCAGCATTTT
TRBV6-5	.	.	TRBJ1-5	CASRLGLTSNQPQHF	TGTGCCAGCAGGTTAGGACTCACTAGCAATCAGCCCCAGCATTTT
TRBV11-2	TRBD1	few	TRBJ2-7	CASSVSGTGGTYEQYF	TGTGCCAGCAGCGTAAGCGGGACAGGGGGCACTTACGAGCAGTACTTC
TRBV4-1	.	.	TRBJ1-2	CASSQALQGLVFGYTF	TGCGCCAGCAGCCAAGCCTTGCAGGGGTTAGTCTTCGGCTACACCTTC
TRBV6-5	TRBD1	once	TRBJ1-4	CASSYSTGAREKLFF	TGTGCCAGCAGTTATTCCACAGGGGCGAGGGAAAAACTGTTTTTT
TRBV20-1	TRBD1	.	TRBJ1-1	CSAPTQGATFF	TGCAGTGCGCCCACCCAGGGGGCGACTTTCTTT
TRBV5-8	TRBD1	.	TRBJ2-7	CASSLSGTGTYEQYF	TGTGCCAGCAGCCTATCCGGGACAGGTACCTACGAGCAGTACTTC
TRBV7-2	.	.	TRBJ1-5	CASSLSYDRNQPQHF	TGTGCCAGCAGCTTATCTTACGACAGGAATCAGCCCCAGCATTTT
TRBV13	.	.	TRBJ2-7	CASSLRGGRLTPGYEQYF	TGTGCCAGCAGCTTGAGGGGGGGGCGCCTCACCCCGGGCTACGAGCAGTACTTC
TRBV2	TRBD2	.	TRBJ2-3	CASSAHQAGGTDTQYF	TGTGCCAGCAGTGCACATCAAGCGGGGGGCACAGATACGCAGTATTTT
TRBV28	TRBD1	.	TRBJ1-5	CASRGTVNQPQHF	TGTGCCAGCAGAGGGACAGTCAATCAGCCCCAGCATTTT
TRBV30	.	.	TRBJ2-3	CAWSISISGDTQYF	TGTGCCTGGAGTATTAGCATCTCCGGAGATACGCAGTATTTT
TRBV2	TRBD2	.	TRBJ2-7	CASSETGGGTYEQYF	TGTGCCAGCAGTGAAACGGGCGGGGGGACCTACGAGCAGTACTTC
TRBV29-1	.	.	TRBJ1-1	CSVEIRGANTEAFF	TGCAGCGTTGAGATTCGGGGGGCGAACACTGAAGCTTTCTTT
TRBV7-3	.	few	TRBJ2-1	CASSPTDASYNEQFF	TGTGCCAGCAGCCCAACAGACGCCAGCTACAATGAGCAGTTCTTC
TRBV15	.	once	TRBJ1-5	CATSRQGGDSQPQHF	TGTGCCACCAGCAGACAAGGGGGTGATAGTCAGCCCCAGCATTTT
TRBV7-3	TRBD2	.	TRBJ2-1	CASSPAGGPTYNEQFF	TGTGCCAGCAGTCCTGCGGGGGGCCCTACCTACAATGAGCAGTTCTTC
TRBV4-2	TRBD1	.	TRBJ1-1	CASSQDRTGGIGRGAFF	TGTGCCAGCAGCCAAGATCGGACAGGGGGAATTGGCAGGGGAGCTTTCTTT
TRBV6-6	.	once	TRBJ2-5	CASRRRGEETQYF	TGTGCCAGCAGAAGAAGAGGTGAAGAGACCCAGTACTTC
TRBV5-1	.	.	TRBJ1-2	CASSLVPGASNYGYTF	TGCGCCAGCAGCTTGGTGCCAGGGGCCTCTAACTATGGCTACACCTTC
TRBV7-8	.	.	TRBJ2-6	CASTPSSFGANVLTF	TGTGCCAGCACCCCTTCGTCGTTTGGGGCCAACGTCCTGACTTTC
TRBV7-2	TRBD1	.	TRBJ1-5	CASSLRTGPNQPQHF	TGTGCCAGCAGCCTACGGACAGGTCCAAATCAGCCCCAGCATTTT
TRBV19	TRBD2	.	TRBJ2-7	CASSAGLADSYEQYF	TGTGCCAGTAGCGCGGGACTAGCGGATTCCTACGAGCAGTACTTC
TRBV5-4	.	.	TRBJ2-3	CASSLYGRWDTQYF	TGTGCCAGCAGCTTGTACGGGAGATGGGATACGCAGTATTTT
TRBV6-4	TRBD2	.	TRBJ2-1	CASSLEQRGYNEQFF	TGTGCCAGCAGCCTGGAACAGCGGGGGTACAATGAGCAGTTCTTC
TRBV2	.	.	TRBJ2-7	CASSRQDSYEQYF	TGTGCCAGCAGCCGACAGGACTCCTACGAGCAGTACTTC
TRBV27	TRBD1	.	TRBJ2-7	CASSLGQVGYEQYF	TGTGCCAGCAGCCTGGGACAGGTGGGCTACGAGCAGTACTTC
TRBV30	.	.	TRBJ1-2	CAWHTVGYTF	TGTGCCTGGCATACGGTTGGCTACACCTTC
TRBV4-1	TRBD1	.	TRBJ2-3	CASSLQTTGGLGTDTQYF	TGCGCCAGCAGCCTACAAACGACAGGGGGTTTGGGCACAGATACGCAGTATTTT
TRBV30	TRBD1	.	TRBJ1-2	CASGTGGRVWYGYTF	TGTGCCTCCGGGACAGGGGGCCGAGTTTGGTATGGCTACACCTTC
TRBV19	.	.	TRBJ1-1	CASSIKLAGTEAFF	TGTGCCAGTAGTATCAAGCTGGCGGGCACTGAAGCTTTCTTT
TRBV19	TRBD1	.	TRBJ1-5	CASSLRQGVLSNQPQHF	TGTGCCAGTAGTCTCCGACAGGGGGTGTTGAGCAATCAGCCCCAGCATTTT
TRBV30	.	.	TRBJ2-2	CAWGRGTVNTGELFF	TGTGCCTGGGGTCGCGGGACAGTCAACACCGGGGAGCTGTTTTTT
TRBV2	TRBD1	.	TRBJ1-1	CASRRRQGGETEAFF	TGTGCCAGCAGACGCAGACAGGGAGGAGAAACTGAAGCTTTCTTT
TRBV25-1	.	few	TRBJ1-1	CASTPRATNTEAFF	TGTGCCAGCACCCCGCGGGCGACGAACACTGAAGCTTTCTTT
TRBV12-5	.	.	TRBJ2-1	CASGSPYIDNEQFF	TGTGCTAGTGGTTCGCCCTATATAGACAATGAGCAGTTCTTC